Listed below are T cell receptor beta chains from one sample, sequenced in a study of OX40 agonist ivuxolimab in advanced cancers. The assay was immunoSEQ multiplex PCR, and TCRdb's table has in-frame clones only and misses some. The data hold around 71,000 clones, with roughly 86% observed a single time. Sequencing was performed on CD4+ or CD8+ T cells sorted from blood, taken in a trial of the OX40 agonist ivuxolimab. The receptors derive from an adult with an advanced solid tumor such as melanoma, head and neck, liver or kidney cancer. Each CDR3 is given with its conserved first and last residue. Fields, in order: D gene, clone size, J gene, V gene, CDR3 DNA, CDR3 protein. A D gene is named only where the DNA matches it firmly. A row's size may be missing; if present it is once, few, many or a size class.

d_call: -; clone_size: -; j_call: TRBJ2-5; v_call: TRBV9; cdr3_nt: TGTGCCAGCAGCGTAGCTGGGGCGGTTGGTAAAGAGACCCAGTACTTC; cdr3_aa: CASSVAGAVGKETQYF
d_call: TRBD2; clone_size: -; j_call: TRBJ2-3; v_call: TRBV9; cdr3_nt: TGTGCCAGCAGCGTAGCGGGAGGGAGCACAGATACGCAGTATTTT; cdr3_aa: CASSVAGGSTDTQYF
d_call: TRBD2; clone_size: few; j_call: TRBJ2-5; v_call: TRBV4-2; cdr3_nt: TGTGCCAGCAGCCAAGATCGTGGGGTAGCGGGAGATCAGACCCAGTACTTC; cdr3_aa: CASSQDRGVAGDQTQYF
d_call: TRBD2; clone_size: -; j_call: TRBJ2-5; v_call: TRBV5-5; cdr3_nt: TGTGCCAGCAGCCAGAGACTAGCGGGAGAAGAGACCCAGTACTTC; cdr3_aa: CASSQRLAGEETQYF
d_call: -; clone_size: -; j_call: TRBJ1-3; v_call: TRBV11-2; cdr3_nt: TGTGCCAGCAGCTTAAGACTTTTGACAGACACCATATATTTT; cdr3_aa: CASSLRLLTDTIYF
d_call: -; clone_size: -; j_call: TRBJ1-2; v_call: TRBV27; cdr3_nt: TGTGCCAGCAGCGCCAGGGATGGTTATGGCTACACCTTC; cdr3_aa: CASSARDGYGYTF
d_call: TRBD1; clone_size: -; j_call: TRBJ2-5; v_call: TRBV4-2; cdr3_nt: TGTGCCAGCAGCCAAGTTGGACAGGTCCAAGAGACCCAGTACTTC; cdr3_aa: CASSQVGQVQETQYF
d_call: TRBD1; clone_size: -; j_call: TRBJ2-1; v_call: TRBV5-1; cdr3_nt: TGCGCCAGCAGCAGGGGACAGAGCTCCTACAATGAGCAGTTCTTC; cdr3_aa: CASSRGQSSYNEQFF
d_call: -; clone_size: -; j_call: TRBJ2-7; v_call: TRBV11-2; cdr3_nt: TGTGCCAGCAGCCGAGGGACCCTCTACGAGCAGTACTTC; cdr3_aa: CASSRGTLYEQYF
d_call: -; clone_size: once; j_call: TRBJ2-1; v_call: TRBV6-5; cdr3_nt: TGTGCCAGCAGTTACTCTTCTAGCAACTATGAGCAGTTCTTC; cdr3_aa: CASSYSSSNYEQFF